These 11 T cell receptor beta chains originate from one sample sequenced in a study of T cells in women clearing cervical HPV infection. Assay used: immunoSEQ multiplex PCR; TCRdb lists only in-frame clones, some missing. This sample's clone table lists approximately 41,000 clones. The sequenced material came from blood buffy coat. All receptors derive from a woman between 18 and 69 years old with a cervical HPV16 infection that either progressed to CIN3+ or cleared (not recorded which).

Measured by frequency, this clone is medium-sized (0.01 to 0.1%). The read ends 3 residues early relative to the CDR3; the germline J gene fills the gap. The V gene is TRBV2, the J gene TRBJ2-1; D remains ambiguous. The CDR3 is 13 amino acids. Trimming cost V 10 bases and J 6 bases, with 16 bases left between them. Germline assignment: CDR1 SNHLY and CDR2 FYNNEI. The CDR3 DNA, read in part, is TGTGCCATCACGGTGGGCTACCTCAATGAG. Translating gives CAITVGYLNE. The entire CDR3 reads CAITVGYLNEQFF. The full variable domain, with the rest looked up from reference TRBV2 and TRBJ2-1, is EPEVTQTPSHQVTQMGQEVILRCVPISNHLYFYWYRQILGQKVEFLVSFYNNEISEKSEIFDDQFSVERPDGSNFTLKIRSTKLEDSAMYFCAITVGYLNEQFFGPGTRLTVL.

This chain's CDR3 is CASSLSRGQTKTNTEAFF. CDR3 bases read: TGCGCCAGCAGCCTCTCACGGGGACAGACTAAAACGAACACTGAA. The V and J genes are TRBV4-1 and TRBJ1-1; 7 bases map to TRBD1. The missing CDR3 end, 3 residues past where the read stops, is filled in from the germline J gene. Trimming at V came to 4 bases and at J to 1 base, leaving 15 bases not matched to a gene. Germline CDR1 MGHRA, CDR2 YSYEKL. The CDR3 totals 18 residues.

To note about this clone: The read ends 3 residues early relative to the CDR3; the germline J gene fills the gap. This rearrangement joins TRBV28 to TRBJ1-5, with D unclear. The V gene lost 5 bases and the J gene lost 2 bases, with 13 bases spanning the gap. The germline CDR1 and CDR2 sequences are MDHEN and SYDVKM. The CDR3 is 15 residues long. CDR3 bases read: TGTGCCAGCAGTGATAGGGTGGTTGGCAATCAGCCC. Its protein product is CASSDRVVGNQP. The full CDR3 reads CASSDRVVGNQPQHF.

Of note for this clone: Coverage ceases 3 residues before the CDR3 finishes, and the germline J gene fills in the end. This chain connects TRBV5-1 to TRBJ2-3, with 9 bases that match TRBD2. CDR1 and CDR2 (germline): SGHRS, YFSETQ. V trimming: 0 bases; J trimming: 3 bases; junction bases outside the gene matches: 8. The CDR3 contains 17 residues. The CDR3 spells CASSLAKAGGRTDTQYF. CDR3 bases read: TGCGCCAGCAGCTTGGCCAAGGCGGGAGGGAGGACAGATACG.

About this clone: Coverage ceases 3 residues before the CDR3 finishes, and the germline J gene fills in the end. J is TRBJ1-1 and V is TRBV7-9, with 11 bases fitting TRBD1. Germline CDR1 and CDR2: SEHNR and FQNEAQ (reference sequence). The CDR3 sequence is 14 residues long. The CDR3 DNA, read in part, is TGTGCCAGCAGTTCCGGGACAGGGGGGCGCGAG. It translates to CASSSGTGGRE. The full CDR3 is CASSSGTGGREAFF.

Remarks on this clone: The observed sequence ends 3 residues before the CDR3 terminus, with the missing tail filled in from the germline J gene. This sample also contains other DNA sequences that code for the same CDR3. J is TRBJ2-5 and V is TRBV18; 10 bases are shared with TRBD2. The germline V gene encodes CDR1 KGHSH and CDR2 LQKENI. This CDR3 region has 15 residues. J lost 3 bases, V lost 3 bases, and 4 bases had no gene match. The CDR3 region is CASSPPSGGKETQYF. The sequenced part of the CDR3 DNA is TGTGCCAGCTCACCCCCTAGCGGGGGAAAAGAGACC. The whole variable domain, filled in from reference TRBV18 and TRBJ2-5, reads NAGVMQNPRHLVRRRGQEARLRCSPMKGHSHVYWYRQLPEEGLKFMVYLQKENIIDESGMPKERFSAEFPKEGPSILRIQQVVRGDSAAYFCASSPPSGGKETQYFGPGTRLLVL.

As regards this clone: At one end the junction does not follow the germline gene, possibly because of a read error. The sequenced fragment ends 3 residues before the CDR3 boundary, so the rest is inferred from the germline J gene. The chain couples TRBV19 to TRBJ1-6; D not certain. In germline, CDR1 is LNHDA, CDR2 SQIVND (reference sequence). The CDR3 length is 12 residues. The sequenced part of the CDR3 DNA is TGTGCCAGTAGTAACGGTAATCCACCC. Residues: CASSNGNPP. Given in full, the CDR3 is CASSNGNPPLHF.

Details on this clone: Read coverage stops 3 residues before the CDR3 terminus; the germline J gene supplies the remainder. The rearrangement joins TRBV5-1 to TRBJ2-2; possible D gene TRBD2, 6 bases. The CDR3 spans 15 residues. V was trimmed by 4 bases and J by 2 bases, leaving 12 bases between them. In germline, CDR1 is SGHRS, CDR2 YFSETQ. The DNA read from the CDR3 is TGCGCCAGCAGCGGCGGGACTTACAACACCGGGGAG. This codes for CASSGGTYNTGE. The CDR3 reads in full as CASSGGTYNTGELFF. The full variable domain, its missing parts supplied by reference TRBV5-1 and TRBJ2-2, is KAGVTQTPRYLIKTRGQQVTLSCSPISGHRSVSWYQQTPGQGLQFLFEYFSETQRNKGNFPGRFSGRQFSNSRSEMNVSTLELGDSALYLCASSGGTYNTGELFFGEGSRLTVL.

As for this clone: The read ends 3 residues before the CDR3 terminus; that terminus is restored from the germline J gene. V and J are TRBV10-1 and TRBJ1-1, with 9 bases matching TRBD1. V dropped 3 bases and J dropped 1; count of bases not matched to a gene: 3. Germline V gene lookup returns CDR1 WNHNN and CDR2 SYGVQD (reference sequence). The CDR3 is 15 residues long. The DNA read from the CDR3 is TGCGCCAGCAGTGAACAGACAGGGGGGAACACTGAA. This sequence encodes CASSEQTGGNTE. The full CDR3 sequence reads CASSEQTGGNTEAFF.

As to this clone: The read ends 3 residues before the CDR3 terminus; that terminus is restored from the germline J gene. This sequence joins TRBV7-9 and TRBJ2-7, with D perhaps matching TRBD2 (6 bases). The length of the CDR3 is 15 residues. Between the trimmed V and J ends, which lost 2 bases and 4 bases, there was a span of 15 bases. Germline V gene sequence: CDR1 SEHNR, CDR2 FQNEAQ (reference sequence). The CDR3 loop reads CASSLSRGTEYEQYF. The sequenced part of the CDR3 DNA is TGTGCCAGCAGCTTATCACGCGGGACTGAATACGAG.

Notes on this clone: The junction departs from the called germline gene at one end, perhaps through a read error. Incomplete CDR3 DNA: TGTGCCAGAAGTAAAGGACCGGGACTAGCGGCACTCCAAGAGACC. This codes for CARSKGPGLAALQET. From start to end, the CDR3 is CARSKGPGLAALQETQYF. V is TRBV19 and J is TRBJ2-5; 11 bases are a match to TRBD2. From the germline J gene comes the end of the CDR3, since the read stops 3 residues before it. Germline V CDR1 and CDR2: LNHDA, SQIVND (reference sequence). This CDR3 is built from 18 residues.